Listed below are T cell receptor beta chains from one sample, sequenced in a study of shared clonotypes between healthy human individuals. The method was immunoSEQ multiplex PCR; TCRdb's version includes in-frame clones alone and lacks a portion of them. The table records about 800,000 clones, about 96% of them present only once. The sequenced material came from naive CD8+ T cells sorted from blood. These TCRs come from a man aged 25 to 45 in good health. The CDR3 runs from the conserved cysteine through the conserved F or W. The order of the fields is V gene, D gene, J gene, clone size, CDR3 protein, CDR3 DNA. The D gene is left open where the match is weak. A row's size may be missing; if present it is once, few, many or a size class.

TRBV7-6,TRBD1,TRBJ2-1,NA,CASSYGQGPNEQFF,TGTGCCAGCAGCTATGGACAGGGTCCCAATGAGCAGTTCTTC
TRBV9,NA,TRBJ1-2,NA,CASSVGSHYGYTF,TGTGCCAGCAGCGTAGGGAGCCACTATGGCTACACCTTC
TRBV2,NA,TRBJ2-7,NA,CASKGGYEQYF,TGTGCCAGCAAGGGGGGGTACGAGCAGTACTTC
TRBV7-6,NA,TRBJ2-1,NA,CASSLASRSYNEQFF,TGTGCCAGCAGCTTAGCGTCCCGCTCCTACAATGAGCAGTTCTTC
TRBV5-1,TRBD1,TRBJ2-1,NA,CASSLAFPGQGFNEQFF,TGCGCCAGCAGCTTGGCTTTTCCGGGACAGGGTTTCAATGAGCAGTTCTTC
TRBV5-6,TRBD1,TRBJ2-7,NA,CASSLQGAVEYEQYF,TGTGCCAGCAGCCTACAGGGGGCGGTAGAATACGAGCAGTACTTC
TRBV9,NA,TRBJ2-2,once,CASSLIQGTGELFF,TGTGCCAGCAGCCTAATACAGGGAACCGGGGAGCTGTTTTTT
TRBV18,TRBD1,TRBJ1-5,NA,CASSPNTRGRGNQPQHF,TGTGCCAGCTCACCAAACACCAGGGGGCGAGGGAATCAGCCCCAGCATTTT
TRBV7-9,NA,TRBJ2-7,NA,CASSLFDSTYEQYF,TGTGCCAGCAGCTTATTTGACAGTACCTACGAGCAGTACTTC
TRBV10-3,TRBD1,TRBJ2-7,NA,CAISESDRGKAPALEQYF,TGTGCCATCAGTGAGTCGGACAGGGGGAAGGCTCCTGCCCTCGAGCAGTACTTC
TRBV4-1,NA,TRBJ2-5,NA,CASSHRVEETQYF,TGCGCCAGCAGCCATCGTGTAGAAGAGACCCAGTACTTC
TRBV7-2,NA,TRBJ1-5,NA,CASSIRGGNQPQHF,TGTGCCAGCAGCATTAGGGGGGGCAATCAGCCCCAGCATTTT
TRBV29-1,NA,TRBJ1-1,NA,CSVEWNTEAFF,TGCAGCGTTGAATGGAACACTGAAGCTTTCTTT
TRBV5-5,TRBD2,TRBJ2-7,NA,CASSATSGSPYEQYF,TGTGCCAGCAGCGCGACTAGCGGGAGTCCCTACGAGCAGTACTTC
TRBV14,NA,TRBJ2-5,few,CASSRGKLLQETQYF,TGTGCCAGCAGTAGGGGAAAACTACTTCAAGAGACCCAGTACTTC
TRBV28,NA,TRBJ2-2,NA,CASSPPSEGLIYTGELFF,TGTGCCAGCAGTCCACCCTCGGAGGGACTGATATACACCGGGGAGCTGTTTTTT
TRBV12-5,NA,TRBJ2-3,NA,CASGPGPTDTQYF,TGTGCTAGTGGACCGGGACCCACAGATACGCAGTATTTT